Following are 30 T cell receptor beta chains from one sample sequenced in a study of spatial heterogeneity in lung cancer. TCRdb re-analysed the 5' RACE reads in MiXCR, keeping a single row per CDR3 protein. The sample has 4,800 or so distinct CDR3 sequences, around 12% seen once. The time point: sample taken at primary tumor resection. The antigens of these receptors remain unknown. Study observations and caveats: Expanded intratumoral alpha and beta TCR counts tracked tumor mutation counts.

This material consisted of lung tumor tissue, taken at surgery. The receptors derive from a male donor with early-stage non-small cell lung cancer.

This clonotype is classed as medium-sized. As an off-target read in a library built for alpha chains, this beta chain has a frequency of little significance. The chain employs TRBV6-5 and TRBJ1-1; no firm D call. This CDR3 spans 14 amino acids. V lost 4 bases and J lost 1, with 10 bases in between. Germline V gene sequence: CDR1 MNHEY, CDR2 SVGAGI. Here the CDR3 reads CASSSQHGNTEAFF. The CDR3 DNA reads TGTGCCAGCAGTTCCCAACACGGGAACACTGAAGCTTTCTTT.

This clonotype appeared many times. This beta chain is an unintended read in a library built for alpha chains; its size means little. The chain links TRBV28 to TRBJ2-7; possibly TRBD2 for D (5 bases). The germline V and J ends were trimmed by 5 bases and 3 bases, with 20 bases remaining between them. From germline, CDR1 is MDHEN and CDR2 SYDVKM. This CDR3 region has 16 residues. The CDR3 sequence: CASSTQIRTGSYEQYF. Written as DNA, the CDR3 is TGTGCCAGCAGTACCCAAATAAGGACGGGAAGCTACGAGCAGTACTTC. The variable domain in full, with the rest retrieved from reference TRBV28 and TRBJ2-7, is DVKVTQSSRYLVKRTGEKVFLECVQDMDHENMFWYRQDPGLGLRLIYFSYDVKMKEKGDIPEGYSVSREKKERFSLILESASTNQTSMYLCASSTQIRTGSYEQYFGPGTRLTVT.

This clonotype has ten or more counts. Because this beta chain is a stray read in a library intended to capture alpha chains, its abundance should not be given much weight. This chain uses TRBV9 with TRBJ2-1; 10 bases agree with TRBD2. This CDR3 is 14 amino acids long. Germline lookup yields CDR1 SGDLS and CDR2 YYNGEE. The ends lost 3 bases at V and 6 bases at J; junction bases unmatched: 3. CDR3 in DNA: TGTGCCAGCAGCGCGGGACTAGCGTTCAATGAGCAGTTCTTC. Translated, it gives CASSAGLAFNEQFF.

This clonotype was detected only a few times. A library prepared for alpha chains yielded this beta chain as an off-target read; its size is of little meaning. CDR3 DNA sequence: TGCAGTGCCAGACCTAGCGGGAGGGAGGGAACCGGGGAGCTGTTTTTT. Its protein product is CSARPSGREGTGELFF. V usage is TRBV20-1 and J usage is TRBJ2-2, with 12 bases lining up with TRBD2. Germline lookup yields CDR1 DFQATT and CDR2 SNEGSKA (reference sequence). Trimming at V came to 6 bases and at J to 5 bases, leaving 10 bases not matched to a gene. CDR3 length: 16 residues.

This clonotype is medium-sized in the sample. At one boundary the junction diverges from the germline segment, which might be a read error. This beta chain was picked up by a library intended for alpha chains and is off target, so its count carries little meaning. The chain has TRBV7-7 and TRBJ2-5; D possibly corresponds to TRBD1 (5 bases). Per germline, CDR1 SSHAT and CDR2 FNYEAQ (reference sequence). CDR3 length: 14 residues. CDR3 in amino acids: CASSPGSWGETQYF. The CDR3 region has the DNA TGTGCTAGCAGCCCAGGATCCTGGGGCGAGACCCAGTACTTC.

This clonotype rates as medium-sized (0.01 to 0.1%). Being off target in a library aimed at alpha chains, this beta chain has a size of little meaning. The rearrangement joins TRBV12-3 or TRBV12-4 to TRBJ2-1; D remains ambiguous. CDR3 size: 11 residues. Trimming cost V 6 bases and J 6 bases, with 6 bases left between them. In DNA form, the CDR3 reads TGTGCCAGCAGCCCCGGCAATGAGCAGTTCTTC. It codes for CASSPGNEQFF.

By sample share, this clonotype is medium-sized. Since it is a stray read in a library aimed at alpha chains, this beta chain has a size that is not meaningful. CDR3 nucleotide sequence: TGTGCCAGCAGCTTGCTCTATAACACCGGGGAGCTGTTTTTT. This translates into CASSLLYNTGELFF. V and J are TRBV7-3 and TRBJ2-2; D call uncertain. Trimming took 3 bases from V and 2 from J, leaving 7 bases between them. Germline V lookup: CDR1 SGHTA, CDR2 FQGTGA. This CDR3 contains 14 residues.

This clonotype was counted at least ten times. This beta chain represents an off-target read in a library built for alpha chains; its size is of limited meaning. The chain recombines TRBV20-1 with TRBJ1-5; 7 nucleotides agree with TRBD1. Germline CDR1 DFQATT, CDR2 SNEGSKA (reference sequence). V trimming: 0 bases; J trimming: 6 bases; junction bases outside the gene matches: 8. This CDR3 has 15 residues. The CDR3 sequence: CSARDRQGVVQPQHF. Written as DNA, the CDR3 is TGCAGTGCTAGAGATCGGCAGGGGGTAGTTCAGCCCCAGCATTTT.

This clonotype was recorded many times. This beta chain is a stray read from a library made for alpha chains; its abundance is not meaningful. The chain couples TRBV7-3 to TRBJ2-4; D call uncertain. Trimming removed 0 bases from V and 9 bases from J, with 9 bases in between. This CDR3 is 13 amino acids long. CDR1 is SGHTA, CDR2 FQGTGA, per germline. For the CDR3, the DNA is TGTGCCAGCAGCTTAACAGTTGATGGCATTCAGTACTTC. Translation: CASSLTVDGIQYF. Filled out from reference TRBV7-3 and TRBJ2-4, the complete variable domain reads GAGVSQTPSNKVTEKGKYVELRCDPISGHTALYWYRQSLGQGPEFLIYFQGTGAADDSGLPNDRFFAVRPEGSVSTLKIQRTERGDSAVYLCASSLTVDGIQYFGAGTRLSVL.

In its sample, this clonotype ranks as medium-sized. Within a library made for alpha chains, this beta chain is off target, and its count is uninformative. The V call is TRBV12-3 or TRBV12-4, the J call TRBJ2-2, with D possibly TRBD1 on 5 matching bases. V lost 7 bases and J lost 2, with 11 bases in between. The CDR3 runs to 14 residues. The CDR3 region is CASTQGVNTGELFF. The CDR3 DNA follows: TGTGCCAGCACCCAAGGGGTAAACACCGGGGAGCTGTTTTTT.

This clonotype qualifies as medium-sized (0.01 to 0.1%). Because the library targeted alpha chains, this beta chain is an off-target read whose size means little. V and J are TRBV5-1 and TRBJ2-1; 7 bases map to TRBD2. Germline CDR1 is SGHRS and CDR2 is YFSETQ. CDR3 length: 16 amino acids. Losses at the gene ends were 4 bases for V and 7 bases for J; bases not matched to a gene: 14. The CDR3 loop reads CASSPLSDGRPNEQFF. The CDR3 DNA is TGCGCCAGCAGCCCACTTAGTGACGGGAGGCCTAATGAGCAGTTCTTC. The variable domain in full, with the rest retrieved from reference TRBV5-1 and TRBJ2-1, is KAGVTQTPRYLIKTRGQQVTLSCSPISGHRSVSWYQQTPGQGLQFLFEYFSETQRNKGNFPGRFSGRQFSNSRSEMNVSTLELGDSALYLCASSPLSDGRPNEQFFGPGTRLTVL.

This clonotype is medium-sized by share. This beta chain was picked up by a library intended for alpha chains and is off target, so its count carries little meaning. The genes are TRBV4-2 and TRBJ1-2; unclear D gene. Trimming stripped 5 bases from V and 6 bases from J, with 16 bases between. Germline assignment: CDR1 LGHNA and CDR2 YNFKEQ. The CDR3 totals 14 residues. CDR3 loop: CASSSLGRDNGYTF. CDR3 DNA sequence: TGTGCCAGCAGCAGTCTGGGGAGAGATAATGGCTACACCTTC.

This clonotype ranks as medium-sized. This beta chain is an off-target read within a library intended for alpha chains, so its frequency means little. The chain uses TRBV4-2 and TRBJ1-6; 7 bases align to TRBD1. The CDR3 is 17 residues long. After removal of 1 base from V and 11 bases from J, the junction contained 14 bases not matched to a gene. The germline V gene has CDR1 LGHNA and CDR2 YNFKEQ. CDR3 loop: CASSQVRTAGGVPPLHF. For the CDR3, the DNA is TGTGCCAGCAGCCAAGTTCGGACAGCAGGGGGTGTCCCACCCCTCCACTTT.

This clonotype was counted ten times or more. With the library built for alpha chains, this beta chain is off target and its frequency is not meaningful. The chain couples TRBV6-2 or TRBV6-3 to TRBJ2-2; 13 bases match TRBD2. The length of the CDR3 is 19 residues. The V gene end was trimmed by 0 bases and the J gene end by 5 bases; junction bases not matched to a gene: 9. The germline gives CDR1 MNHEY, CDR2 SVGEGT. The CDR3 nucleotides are TGTGCCAGCAGTTACTCCGGACTAGCGGGAGAATTGAAGACCGGGGAGCTGTTTTTT. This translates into CASSYSGLAGELKTGELFF.

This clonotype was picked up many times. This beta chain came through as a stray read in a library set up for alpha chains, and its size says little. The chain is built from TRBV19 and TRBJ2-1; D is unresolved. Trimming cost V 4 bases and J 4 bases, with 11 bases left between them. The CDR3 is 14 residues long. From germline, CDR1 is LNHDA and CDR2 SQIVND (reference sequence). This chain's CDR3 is CASSSGRLYNEQFF. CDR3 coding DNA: TGTGCCAGTAGTAGCGGACGGTTGTACAATGAGCAGTTCTTC.

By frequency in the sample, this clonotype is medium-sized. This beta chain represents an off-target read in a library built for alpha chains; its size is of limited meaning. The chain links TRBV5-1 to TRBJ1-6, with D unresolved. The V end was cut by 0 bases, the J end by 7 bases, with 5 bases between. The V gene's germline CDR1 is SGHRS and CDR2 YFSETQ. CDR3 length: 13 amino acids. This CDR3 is CASSLAGNSPLHF. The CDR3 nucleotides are TGCGCCAGCAGCTTGGCCGGCAATTCACCCCTCCACTTT.

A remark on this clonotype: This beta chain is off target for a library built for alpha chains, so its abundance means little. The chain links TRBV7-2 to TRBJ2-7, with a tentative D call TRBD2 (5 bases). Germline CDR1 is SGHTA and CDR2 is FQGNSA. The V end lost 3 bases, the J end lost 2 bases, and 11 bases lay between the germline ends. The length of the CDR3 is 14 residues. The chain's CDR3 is CASSLGRSTYEQYF. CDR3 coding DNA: TGTGCCAGCAGCTTGGGGAGATCAACCTACGAGCAGTACTTC.

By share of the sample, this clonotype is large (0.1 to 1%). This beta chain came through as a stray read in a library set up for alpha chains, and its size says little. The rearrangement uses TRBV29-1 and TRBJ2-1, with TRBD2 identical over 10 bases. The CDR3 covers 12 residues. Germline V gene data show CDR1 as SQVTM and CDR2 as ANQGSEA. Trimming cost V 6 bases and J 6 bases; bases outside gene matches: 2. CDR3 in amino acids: CSVRTSGNEQFF. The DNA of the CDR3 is TGCAGCGTACGGACTAGCGGCAATGAGCAGTTCTTC.

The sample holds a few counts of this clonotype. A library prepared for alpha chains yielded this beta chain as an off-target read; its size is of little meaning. CDR3 region: CASSLGSQGALTVYGYTF. CDR3 DNA sequence: TGTGCCAGCAGCTTAGGTAGCCAGGGGGCGCTTACAGTCTATGGCTACACCTTC. The J gene is TRBJ1-2, the V gene TRBV13; 8 bases line up with TRBD1. The V gene's germline CDR1 is PRHDT and CDR2 FYEKMQ (reference sequence). Unmatched junction bases numbered 13, after V lost 0 bases and J lost 4 bases. The CDR3 loop spans 18 amino acids. The full variable domain, with the rest looked up from reference TRBV13 and TRBJ1-2, is AAGVIQSPRHLIKEKRETATLKCYPIPRHDTVYWYQQGPGQDPQFLISFYEKMQSDKGSIPDRFSAQQFSDYHSELNMSSLELGDSALYFCASSLGSQGALTVYGYTFGSGTRLTVV.

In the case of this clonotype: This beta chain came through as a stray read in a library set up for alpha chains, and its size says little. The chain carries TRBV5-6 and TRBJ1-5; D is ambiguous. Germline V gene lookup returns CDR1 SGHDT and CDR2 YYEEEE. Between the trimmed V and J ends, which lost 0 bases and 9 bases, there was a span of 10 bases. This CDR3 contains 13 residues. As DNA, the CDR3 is TGTGCCAGCAGCTTGGGGCCTAGGCTGCCCCAGCATTTT. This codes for CASSLGPRLPQHF.

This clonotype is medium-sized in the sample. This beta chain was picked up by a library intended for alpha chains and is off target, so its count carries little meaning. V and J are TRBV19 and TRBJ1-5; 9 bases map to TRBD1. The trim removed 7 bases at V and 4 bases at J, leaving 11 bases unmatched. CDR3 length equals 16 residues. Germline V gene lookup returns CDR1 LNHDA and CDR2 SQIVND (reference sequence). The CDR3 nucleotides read TGTGCCAGTAATGCCGGGACAGGGTTGTGGAATCAGCCCCAGCATTTT. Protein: CASNAGTGLWNQPQHF. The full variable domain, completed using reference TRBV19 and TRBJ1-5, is DGGITQSPKYLFRKEGQNVTLSCEQNLNHDAMYWYRQDPGQGLRLIYYSQIVNDFQKGDIAEGYSVSREKKESFPLTVTSAQKNPTAFYLCASNAGTGLWNQPQHFGDGTRLSIL.

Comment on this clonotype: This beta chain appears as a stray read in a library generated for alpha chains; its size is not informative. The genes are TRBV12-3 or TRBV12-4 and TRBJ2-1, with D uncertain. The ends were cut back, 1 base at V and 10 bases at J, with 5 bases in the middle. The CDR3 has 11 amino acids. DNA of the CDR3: TGTGCCAGCAGTTTAGGGTACGAGCAGTTCTTC. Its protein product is CASSLGYEQFF.

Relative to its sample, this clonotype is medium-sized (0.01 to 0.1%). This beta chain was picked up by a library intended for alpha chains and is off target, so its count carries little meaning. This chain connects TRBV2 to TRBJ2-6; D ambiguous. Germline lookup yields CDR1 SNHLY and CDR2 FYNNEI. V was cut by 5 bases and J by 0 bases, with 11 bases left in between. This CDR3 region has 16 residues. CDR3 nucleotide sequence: TGTGCCAGCAGTAATCCAGGAGTCTCTGGGGCCAACGTCCTGACTTTC. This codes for CASSNPGVSGANVLTF.

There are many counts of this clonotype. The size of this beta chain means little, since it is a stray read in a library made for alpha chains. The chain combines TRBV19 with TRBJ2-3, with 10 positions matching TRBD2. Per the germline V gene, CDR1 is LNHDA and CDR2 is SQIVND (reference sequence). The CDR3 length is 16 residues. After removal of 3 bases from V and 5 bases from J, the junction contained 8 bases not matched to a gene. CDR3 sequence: CASSITASGGRDTQYF. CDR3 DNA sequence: TGTGCCAGTAGTATTACGGCTAGCGGGGGTAGAGATACGCAGTATTTT.

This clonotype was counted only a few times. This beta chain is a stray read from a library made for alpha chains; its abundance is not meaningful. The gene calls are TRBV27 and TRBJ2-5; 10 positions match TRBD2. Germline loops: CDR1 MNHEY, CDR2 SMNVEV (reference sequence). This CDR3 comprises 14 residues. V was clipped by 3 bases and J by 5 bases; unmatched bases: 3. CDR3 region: CASSFLAGDETQYF. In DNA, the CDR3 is TGTGCCAGCAGTTTCCTAGCGGGGGATGAGACCCAGTACTTC.

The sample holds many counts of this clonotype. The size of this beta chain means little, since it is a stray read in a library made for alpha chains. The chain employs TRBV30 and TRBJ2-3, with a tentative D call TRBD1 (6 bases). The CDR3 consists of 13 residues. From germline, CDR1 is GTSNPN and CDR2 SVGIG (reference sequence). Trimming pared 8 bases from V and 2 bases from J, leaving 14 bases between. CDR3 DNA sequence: TGTGCCCGACGAGGGGGATACACAGATACGCAGTATTTT. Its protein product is CARRGGYTDTQYF.

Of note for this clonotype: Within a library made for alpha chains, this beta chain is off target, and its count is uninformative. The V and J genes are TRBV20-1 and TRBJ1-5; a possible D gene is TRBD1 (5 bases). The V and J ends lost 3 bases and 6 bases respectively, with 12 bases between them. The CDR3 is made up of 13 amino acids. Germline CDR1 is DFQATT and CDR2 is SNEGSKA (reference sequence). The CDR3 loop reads CSASWGEGQPQHF. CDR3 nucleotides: TGCAGTGCTAGTTGGGGGGAAGGTCAGCCCCAGCATTTT.

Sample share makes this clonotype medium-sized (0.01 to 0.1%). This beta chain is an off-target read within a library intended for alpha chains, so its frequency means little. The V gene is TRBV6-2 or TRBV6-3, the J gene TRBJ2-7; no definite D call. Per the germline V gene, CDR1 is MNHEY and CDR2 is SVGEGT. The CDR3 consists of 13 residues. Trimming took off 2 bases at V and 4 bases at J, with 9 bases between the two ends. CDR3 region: CASSYRHHYEQYF. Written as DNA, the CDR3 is TGTGCCAGCAGTTACAGACACCATTACGAGCAGTACTTC.

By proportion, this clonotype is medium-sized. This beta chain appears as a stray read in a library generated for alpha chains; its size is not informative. CDR3 in amino acids: CASSPFDGTGQYF. CDR3 nucleotide sequence: TGTGCCAGCTCACCGTTTGACGGGACGGGGCAGTACTTC. This chain uses TRBV18 with TRBJ2-7; D tentatively fits TRBD1 or TRBD2 (5 bases each). V was clipped by 3 bases and J by 9 bases, with 15 bases between them. This CDR3 spans 13 amino acids. Germline V gene sequence: CDR1 KGHSH, CDR2 LQKENI.

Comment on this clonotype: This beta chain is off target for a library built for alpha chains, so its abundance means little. The CDR3 DNA sequence: TGTGCCAGCAGTTTATCGGGGTCCCCTCGAGAGACCCAGTACTTC. It encodes CASSLSGSPRETQYF. The chain uses TRBV28 and TRBJ2-5; weak D call: TRBD2 (5 bases). Looked up from germline, CDR1 is MDHEN and CDR2 is SYDVKM. The length of the CDR3 is 15 residues. V lost 1 base and J 4 bases, leaving 13 bases between the germline ends.